This TCR beta chain was captured by sequencing in a study of T cells in women clearing cervical HPV infection. Study-level findings and limits: CIN3+ cases had significantly higher TCR repertoire richness than controls, but evenness did not differ. Cases carried less TRBV6-7 than controls: 0.11% versus 0.16%.

TCRdb's table, derived via immunoSEQ multiplex PCR, lists solely in-frame clones and lacks some. This table holds about 36,000 clones. In germline, CDR1 is SGHTA, CDR2 FQGNSA. V lost 5 bases and J lost 4; bases outside the gene matches: 7. The CDR3 consists of 14 residues. Each participant carried one incident cervical HPV16 infection only. Worth noting for this clone: Its antigen is currently unknown. Read data end 3 residues before the CDR3 end; the end is taken from the germline J gene.

This receptor was identified in a woman between 18 and 69 years old with a cervical HPV16 infection that either progressed to CIN3+ or cleared (not recorded which). V usage is TRBV7-2 and J usage is TRBJ1-2; TRBD1 matches 7 bases. Sequencing input: blood buffy coat. CDR3 DNA, as far as it was read: TGTGCCAGCAGCCCAGAGACAGGGACCTATGGC. It translates to CASSPETGTYG. The whole CDR3 sequence reads CASSPETGTYGYTF.